This TCR beta chain was captured by sequencing in a study of T cell responses to AZD1222 COVID-19 vaccine. Assay: immunoSEQ multiplex PCR; the TCRdb copy retains only in-frame clones and omits some. The sample records some 130,000 clones, over 75% being singletons. Study results and limitations: Only a handful of AZD1222 recipients were seropositive at baseline. The donors showed a predominance of white British ancestry and of females, with possible underestimation of clonal diversity. Unmutated variant regions reportedly attract nearly half of all spike-specific TCRs.

Deletions cut 1 base from V and 6 bases from J, with 8 bases between. This CDR3 is built from 13 residues. Germline CDR1 KGHSH, CDR2 LQKENI. Comment on this clone: Its target is unknown.

The chain has TRBV18 and TRBJ2-3; TRBD1 might be the D (5 bases). Sample: peripheral blood, taken on day 0 of AZD1222 vaccination. The TCR originated in an adult in good health. Written as DNA, the CDR3 is TGTGCCAGCTCACCACAGGGGCTTGATACGCAGTATTTT. Residues: CASSPQGLDTQYF. The full variable domain, rest sourced from reference TRBV18 and TRBJ2-3, is NAGVMQNPRHLVRRRGQEARLRCSPMKGHSHVYWYRQLPEEGLKFMVYLQKENIIDESGMPKERFSAEFPKEGPSILRIQQVVRGDSAAYFCASSPQGLDTQYFGPGTRLTVL.